This TCR beta chain was sequenced for a study of spatial heterogeneity in lung cancer. Ten or more counts support this clonotype. Its matching antigen is unknown. Study results and limitations: Tumor mutation counts were tracked by expanded intratumoral alpha and beta TCR counts.

One entry per CDR3 protein, called by TCRdb with MiXCR from the 5' RACE reads. Among fewer than 15,000 distinct CDR3 sequences, 4.5% to 6% were seen once, and the ten largest hold roughly 11%. Specified time point: sample taken at primary tumor resection. The sequences come from lung tumor tissue, collected at surgery. The receptor's source is a female donor with early-stage non-small cell lung cancer.

DNA for the CDR3: TGTGCCAGCAGGAGGCACGGGTGTGAGCAGTACTTC. Amino acid sequence: CASRRHGCEQYF. This sequence joins TRBV6-4 and TRBJ2-7; D is undetermined. The germline gives CDR1 MRHNA, CDR2 SNTAGT. This CDR3 has 12 residues. V lost 6 bases and J 7 bases, leaving 13 bases between the germline ends.